This note documents a single TCR beta chain sequence. What it recognizes is unknown. The data were taken from a study of identical twins. Study results and limitations: Out-of-frame alpha sequences shared by twins showed excess low generation probability. Analyses based on zero insertions could be partly confounded by invariant MAIT and iNKT cells.

Template switching introduced a universal primer site, and the cDNA bore unique molecular identifiers. Using its own MiXCR run on the 5' RACE reads, TCRdb lists one record per CDR3 protein. The sample contains roughly 230,000 distinct CDR3 sequences, about 8.3% of which appear only once. These data are also associated with another study on yellow fever vaccine responses in identical twins.

Specimen: CD8+ T cells sorted from blood. The source is a woman aged 18-35 years in good health.

CDR3 protein: CASTRYMAGGLAGGPDEQFF. The CDR3 nucleotides are TGCGCCAGCACTAGATACATGGCAGGGGGACTAGCGGGAGGGCCCGATGAGCAGTTCTTC. The chain couples TRBV10-2 to TRBJ2-1, with 16 nucleotides matching TRBD2. V shed 7 bases and J 8 bases; nucleotides not matched to a gene: 20. The CDR3 has 20 residues. The germline CDR1 and CDR2 sequences are WSHSY and SAAADI.